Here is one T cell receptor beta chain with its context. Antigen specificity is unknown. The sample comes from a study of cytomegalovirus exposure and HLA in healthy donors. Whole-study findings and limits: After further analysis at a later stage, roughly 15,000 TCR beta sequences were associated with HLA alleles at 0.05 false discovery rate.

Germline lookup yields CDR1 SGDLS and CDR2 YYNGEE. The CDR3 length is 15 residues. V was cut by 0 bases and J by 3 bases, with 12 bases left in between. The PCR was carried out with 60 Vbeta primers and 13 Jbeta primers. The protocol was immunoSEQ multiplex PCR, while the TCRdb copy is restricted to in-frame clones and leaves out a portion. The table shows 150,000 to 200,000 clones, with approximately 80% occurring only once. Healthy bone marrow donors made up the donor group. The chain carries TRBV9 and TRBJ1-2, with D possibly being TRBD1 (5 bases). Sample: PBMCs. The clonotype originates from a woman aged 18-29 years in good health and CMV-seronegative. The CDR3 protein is CASSVGGGGYYGYTF. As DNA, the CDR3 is TGTGCCAGCAGCGTAGGGGGGGGAGGGTACTATGGCTACACCTTC. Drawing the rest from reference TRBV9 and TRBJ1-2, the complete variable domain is DSGVTQTPKHLITATGQRVTLRCSPRSGDLSVYWYQQSLDQGLQFLIQYYNGEERAKGNILERFSAQQFPDLHSELNLSSLELGDSALYFCASSVGGGGYYGYTFGSGTRLTVV.